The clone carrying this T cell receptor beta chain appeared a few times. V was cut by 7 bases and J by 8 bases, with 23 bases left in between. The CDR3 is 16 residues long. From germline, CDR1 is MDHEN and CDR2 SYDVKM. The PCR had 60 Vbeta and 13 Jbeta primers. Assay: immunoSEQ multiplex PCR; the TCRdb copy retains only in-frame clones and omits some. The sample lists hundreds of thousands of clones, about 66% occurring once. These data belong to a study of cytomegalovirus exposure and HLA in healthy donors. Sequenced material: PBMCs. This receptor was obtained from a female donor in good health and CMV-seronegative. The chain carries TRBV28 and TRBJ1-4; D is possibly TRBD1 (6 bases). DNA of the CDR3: TGTGCCAGCACCGTCAGGTGGGACACACAATGGGAAAAACTGTTTTTT. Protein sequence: CASTVRWDTQWEKLFF.